This TCR beta chain was retrieved from a study of blood T cell repertoires in COVID-19. Study details: Whether acute or convalescent, the COVID-19 samples came from the United States, Italy and Spain. Sources were T cells, B-cell-depleted T cells, or PBMCs; the material itself was cDNA or gDNA.

Per the original data handling: Reference gene primer amplification gave nucleated cell count estimates. Some clones are missing from TCRdb's copy, which holds only in-frame ones; the method was immunoSEQ multiplex PCR. The DNA gave D and trimming, while V, J and clone size come from that table. The table records approximately 140,000 clones, roughly 84% of them present only once. Specimen: peripheral blood. The sequence came from a human donor in a cohort sampled during active COVID-19.

This chain's CDR3 is CASSIPGLGADTQYF. The CDR3 bases are TGTGCCAGCAGCATCCCGGGACTCGGGGCAGATACGCAGTATTTT. The V call is TRBV6-2 or TRBV6-3, the J call TRBJ2-3, with D possibly matching TRBD2 (6 bases). Trimming took off 6 bases at V and 4 bases at J, with 17 bases between the two ends. This CDR3 is built from 15 residues. Germline loops: CDR1 MNHEY, CDR2 SVGEGT.